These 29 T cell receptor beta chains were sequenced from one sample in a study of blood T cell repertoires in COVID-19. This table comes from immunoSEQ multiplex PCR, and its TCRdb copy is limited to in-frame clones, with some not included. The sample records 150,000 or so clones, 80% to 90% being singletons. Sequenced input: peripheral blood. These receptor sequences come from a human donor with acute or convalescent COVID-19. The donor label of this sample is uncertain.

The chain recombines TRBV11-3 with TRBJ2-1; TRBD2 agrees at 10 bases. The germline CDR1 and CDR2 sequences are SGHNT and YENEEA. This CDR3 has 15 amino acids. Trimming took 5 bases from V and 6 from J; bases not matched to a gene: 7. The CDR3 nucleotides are TGTGCCAGCAGCCCCCAGAGCGGGGGGGCCAATGAGCAGTTCTTC. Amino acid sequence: CASSPQSGGANEQFF.

The CDR3 DNA reads TGTGCCAGCAGCGCACAAAGGGGGACTGAAGCTTTCTTT. Protein product: CASSAQRGTEAFF. This chain connects TRBV7-3 to TRBJ1-1, with D possibly TRBD1 on 6 matching bases. The CDR3 sequence is 13 residues long. Germline assignment: CDR1 SGHTA and CDR2 FQGTGA. V was cut by 5 bases and J by 5 bases, with 12 bases left in between.

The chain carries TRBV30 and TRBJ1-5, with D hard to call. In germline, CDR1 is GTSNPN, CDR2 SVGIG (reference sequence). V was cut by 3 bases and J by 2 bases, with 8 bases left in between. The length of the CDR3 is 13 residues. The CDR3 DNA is TGTGCCTGGAGCTCCCGAGGCAATCAGCCCCAGCATTTT. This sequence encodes CAWSSRGNQPQHF.

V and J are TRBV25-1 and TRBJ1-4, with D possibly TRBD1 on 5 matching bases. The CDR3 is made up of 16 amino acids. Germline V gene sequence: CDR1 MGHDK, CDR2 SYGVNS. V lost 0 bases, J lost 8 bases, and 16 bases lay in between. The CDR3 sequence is CASSEYSSRVGEKLFF. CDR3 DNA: TGTGCCAGCAGTGAATATTCTTCCAGGGTCGGGGAAAAACTGTTTTTT.

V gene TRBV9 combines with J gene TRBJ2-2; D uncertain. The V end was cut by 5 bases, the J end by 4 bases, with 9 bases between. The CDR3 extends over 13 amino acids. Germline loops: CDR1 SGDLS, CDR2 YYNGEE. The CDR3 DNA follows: TGTGCCAGCAGGTCACAGATCACCGGGGAGCTGTTTTTT. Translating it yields CASRSQITGELFF.

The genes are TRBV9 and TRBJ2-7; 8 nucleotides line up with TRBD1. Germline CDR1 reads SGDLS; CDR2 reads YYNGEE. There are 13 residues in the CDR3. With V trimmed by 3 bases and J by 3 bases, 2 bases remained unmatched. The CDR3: CASSGGQGYEQYF. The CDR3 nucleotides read TGTGCCAGCAGCGGAGGACAGGGCTACGAGCAGTACTTC.

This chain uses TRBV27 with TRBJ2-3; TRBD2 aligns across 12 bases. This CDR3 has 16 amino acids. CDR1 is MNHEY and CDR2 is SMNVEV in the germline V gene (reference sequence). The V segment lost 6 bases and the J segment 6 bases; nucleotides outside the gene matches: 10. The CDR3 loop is CASSFRLTSGGDTQYF. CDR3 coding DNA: TGTGCCAGCAGCTTTCGCCTGACTAGCGGGGGTGATACGCAGTATTTT.

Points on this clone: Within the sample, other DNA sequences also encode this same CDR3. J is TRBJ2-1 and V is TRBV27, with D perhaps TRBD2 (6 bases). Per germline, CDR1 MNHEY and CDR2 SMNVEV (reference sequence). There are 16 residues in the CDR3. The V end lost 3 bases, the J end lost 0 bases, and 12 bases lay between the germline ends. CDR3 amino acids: CASSLSAGGSYNEQFF. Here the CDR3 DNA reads TGTGCCAGCAGTTTGTCCGCCGGGGGCTCCTACAATGAGCAGTTCTTC.

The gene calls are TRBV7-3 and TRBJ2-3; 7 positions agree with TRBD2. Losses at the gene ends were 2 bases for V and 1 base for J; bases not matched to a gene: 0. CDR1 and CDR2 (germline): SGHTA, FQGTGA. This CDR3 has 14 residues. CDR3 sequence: CASSLLAGTDTQYF. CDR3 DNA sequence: TGTGCCAGCAGCTTACTAGCGGGCACAGATACGCAGTATTTT.

The CDR3 sequence: CASSLNQGLGYTDTQYF. CDR3 DNA: TGCGCCAGCAGCTTGAACCAGGGTTTGGGCTACACAGATACGCAGTATTTT. The chain is built from TRBV5-1 and TRBJ2-3, with D perhaps matching TRBD1 (5 bases). The germline V gene encodes CDR1 SGHRS and CDR2 YFSETQ. Trimming cost V 1 base and J 2 bases, with 17 bases left between them. The CDR3 length is 17 residues.

Written as DNA, the CDR3 is TGTGCCAGCAGCCAAGAAGACAGTGGGGGGACAGATACGCAGTATTTT. Amino acids: CASSQEDSGGTDTQYF. This chain links TRBV14 with TRBJ2-3, with a weak D call TRBD2 (6 bases). CDR3 length: 16 residues. Germline V lookup: CDR1 SGHDN, CDR2 FVKESK. Trimming took 0 bases from V and 3 from J, leaving 13 bases between them.

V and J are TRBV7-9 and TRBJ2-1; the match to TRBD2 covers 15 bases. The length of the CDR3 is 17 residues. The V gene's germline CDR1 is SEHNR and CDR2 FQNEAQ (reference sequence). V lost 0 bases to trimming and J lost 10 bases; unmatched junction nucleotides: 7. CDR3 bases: TGTGCCAGCAGCTTAGCCTGGACTAGCGGGGGGGCGCGCGAGCAGTTCTTC. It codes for CASSLAWTSGGAREQFF.

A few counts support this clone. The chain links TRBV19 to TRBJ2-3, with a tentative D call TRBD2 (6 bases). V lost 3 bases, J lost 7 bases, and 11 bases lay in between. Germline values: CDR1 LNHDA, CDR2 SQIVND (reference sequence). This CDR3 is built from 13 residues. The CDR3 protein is CASSIGGSNTQYF. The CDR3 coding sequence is TGTGCCAGTAGTATCGGGGGTTCGAATACGCAGTATTTT.

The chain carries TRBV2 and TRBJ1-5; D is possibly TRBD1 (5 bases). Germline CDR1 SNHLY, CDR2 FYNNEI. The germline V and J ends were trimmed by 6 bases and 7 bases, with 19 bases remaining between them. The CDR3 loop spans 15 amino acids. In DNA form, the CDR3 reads TGTGCCAGCAGGGCGGGACTCCCAACCGGCCAGCCCCAGCATTTT. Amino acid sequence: CASRAGLPTGQPQHF.

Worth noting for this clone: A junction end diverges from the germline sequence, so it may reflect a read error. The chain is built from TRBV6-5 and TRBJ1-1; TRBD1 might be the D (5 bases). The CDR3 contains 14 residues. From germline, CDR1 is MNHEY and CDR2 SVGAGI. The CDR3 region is CTSSSLAGYTEAFF. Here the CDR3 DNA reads TGTACCAGCAGTTCCTTGGCAGGGTACACTGAAGCTTTCTTT.

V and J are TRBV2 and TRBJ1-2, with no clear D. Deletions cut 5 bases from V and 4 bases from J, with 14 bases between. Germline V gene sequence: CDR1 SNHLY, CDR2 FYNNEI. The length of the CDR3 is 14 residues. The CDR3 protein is CASSYQVEGYGYTF. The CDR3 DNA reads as TGTGCCAGCAGTTACCAAGTCGAGGGCTATGGCTACACCTTC.

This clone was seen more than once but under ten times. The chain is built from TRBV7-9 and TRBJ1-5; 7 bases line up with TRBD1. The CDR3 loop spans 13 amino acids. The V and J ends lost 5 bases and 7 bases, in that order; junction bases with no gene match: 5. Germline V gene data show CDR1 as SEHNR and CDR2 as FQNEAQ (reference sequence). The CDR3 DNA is TGTGCCAGCAGCCTCGACAGGGCACAGCCCCAGCATTTT. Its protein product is CASSLDRAQPQHF.

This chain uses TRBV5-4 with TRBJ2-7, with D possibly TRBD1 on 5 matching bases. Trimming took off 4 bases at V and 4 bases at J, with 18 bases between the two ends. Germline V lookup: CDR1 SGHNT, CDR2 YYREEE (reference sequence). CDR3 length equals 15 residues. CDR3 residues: CASSASPGKKYEQYF. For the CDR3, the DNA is TGTGCCAGCAGCGCGTCCCCAGGGAAAAAATACGAGCAGTACTTC.

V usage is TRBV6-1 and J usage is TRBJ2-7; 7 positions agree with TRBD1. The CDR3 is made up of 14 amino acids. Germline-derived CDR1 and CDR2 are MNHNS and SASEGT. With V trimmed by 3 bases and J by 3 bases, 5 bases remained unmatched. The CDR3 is CASSETGSNYEQYF. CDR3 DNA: TGTGCCAGCAGTGAGACAGGGTCGAACTACGAGCAGTACTTC.

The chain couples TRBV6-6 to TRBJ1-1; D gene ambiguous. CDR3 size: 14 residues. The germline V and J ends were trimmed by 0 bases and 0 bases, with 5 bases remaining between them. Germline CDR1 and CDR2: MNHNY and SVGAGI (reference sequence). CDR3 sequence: CASSYSAVNTEAFF. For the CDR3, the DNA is TGTGCCAGCAGTTACTCCGCAGTGAACACTGAAGCTTTCTTT.

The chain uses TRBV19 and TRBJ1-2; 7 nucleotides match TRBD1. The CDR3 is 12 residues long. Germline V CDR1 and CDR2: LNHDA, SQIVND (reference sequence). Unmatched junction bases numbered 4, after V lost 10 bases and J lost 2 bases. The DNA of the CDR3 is TGTGCCACCCAACAGGGGAACTATGGCTACACCTTC. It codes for CATQQGNYGYTF.

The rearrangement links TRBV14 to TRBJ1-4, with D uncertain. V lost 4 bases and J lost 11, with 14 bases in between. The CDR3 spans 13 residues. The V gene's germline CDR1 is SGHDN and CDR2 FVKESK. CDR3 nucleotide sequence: TGTGCCAGCAGCCCTACTTGGCAGGCCAAACTGTTTTTT. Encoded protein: CASSPTWQAKLFF.

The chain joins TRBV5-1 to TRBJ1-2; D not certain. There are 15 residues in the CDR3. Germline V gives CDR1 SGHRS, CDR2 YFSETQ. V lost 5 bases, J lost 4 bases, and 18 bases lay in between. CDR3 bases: TGCGCCAGCAGAGTGGAGGGTTACCCCTTCTATGGCTACACCTTC. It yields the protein CASRVEGYPFYGYTF.

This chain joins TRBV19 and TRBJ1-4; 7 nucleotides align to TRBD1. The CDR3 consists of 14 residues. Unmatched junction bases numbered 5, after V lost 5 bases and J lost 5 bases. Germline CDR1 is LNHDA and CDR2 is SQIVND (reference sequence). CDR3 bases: TGTGCCAGTAGTCTCCCGGACAGGAATGAAAAACTGTTTTTT. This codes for CASSLPDRNEKLFF.

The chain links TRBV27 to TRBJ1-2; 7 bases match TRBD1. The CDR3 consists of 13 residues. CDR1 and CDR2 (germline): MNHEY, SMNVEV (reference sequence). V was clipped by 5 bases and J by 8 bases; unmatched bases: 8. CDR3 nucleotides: TGTGCCAGCAGTGTGACAGGGAACAGCGGCTACACCTTC. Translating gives CASSVTGNSGYTF.

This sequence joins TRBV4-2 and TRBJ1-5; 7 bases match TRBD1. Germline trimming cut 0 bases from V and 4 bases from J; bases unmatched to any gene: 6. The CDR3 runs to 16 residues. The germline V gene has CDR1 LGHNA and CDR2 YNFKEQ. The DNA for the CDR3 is TGTGCCAGCAGCCAAGATAACAGGGGAAGGAATCAGCCCCAGCATTTT. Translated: CASSQDNRGRNQPQHF.

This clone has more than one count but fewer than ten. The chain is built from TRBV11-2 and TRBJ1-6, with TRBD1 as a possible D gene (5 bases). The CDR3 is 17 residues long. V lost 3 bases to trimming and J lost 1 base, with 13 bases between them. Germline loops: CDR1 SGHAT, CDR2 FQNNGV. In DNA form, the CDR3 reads TGTGCCAGCAGCTTGCTCGGGGGGAATTCCTATAATTCACCCCTCCACTTT. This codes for CASSLLGGNSYNSPLHF.

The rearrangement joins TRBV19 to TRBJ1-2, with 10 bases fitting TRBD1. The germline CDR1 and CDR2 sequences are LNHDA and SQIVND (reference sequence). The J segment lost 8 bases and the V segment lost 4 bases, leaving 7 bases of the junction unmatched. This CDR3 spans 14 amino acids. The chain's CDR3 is CASSRDRGKYGYTF. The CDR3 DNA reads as TGTGCCAGTAGTAGGGACAGGGGAAAGTACGGCTACACCTTC.

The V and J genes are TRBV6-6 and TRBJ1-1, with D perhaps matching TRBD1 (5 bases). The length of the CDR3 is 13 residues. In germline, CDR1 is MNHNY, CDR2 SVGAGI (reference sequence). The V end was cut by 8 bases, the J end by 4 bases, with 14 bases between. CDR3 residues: CASSEVRATEAFF. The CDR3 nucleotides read TGTGCCAGCTCTGAGGTCAGGGCCACTGAAGCTTTCTTT.